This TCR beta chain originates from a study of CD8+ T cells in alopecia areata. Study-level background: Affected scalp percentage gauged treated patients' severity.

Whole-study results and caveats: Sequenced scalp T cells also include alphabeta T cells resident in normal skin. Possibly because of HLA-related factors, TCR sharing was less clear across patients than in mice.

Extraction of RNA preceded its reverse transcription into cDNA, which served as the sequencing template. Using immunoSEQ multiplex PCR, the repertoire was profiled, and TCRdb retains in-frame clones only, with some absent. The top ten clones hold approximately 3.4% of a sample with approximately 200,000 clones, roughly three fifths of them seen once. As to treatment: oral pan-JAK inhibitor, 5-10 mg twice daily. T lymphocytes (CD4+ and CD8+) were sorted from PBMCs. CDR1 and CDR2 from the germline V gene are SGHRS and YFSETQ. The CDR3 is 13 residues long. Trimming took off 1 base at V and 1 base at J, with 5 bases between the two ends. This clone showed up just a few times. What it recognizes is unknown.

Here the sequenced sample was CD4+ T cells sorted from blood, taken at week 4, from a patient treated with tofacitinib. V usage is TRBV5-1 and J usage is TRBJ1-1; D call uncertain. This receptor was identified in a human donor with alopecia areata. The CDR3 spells CASSLSQNTEAFF. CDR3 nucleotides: TGCGCCAGCAGCTTGTCCCAGAACACTGAAGCTTTCTTT.